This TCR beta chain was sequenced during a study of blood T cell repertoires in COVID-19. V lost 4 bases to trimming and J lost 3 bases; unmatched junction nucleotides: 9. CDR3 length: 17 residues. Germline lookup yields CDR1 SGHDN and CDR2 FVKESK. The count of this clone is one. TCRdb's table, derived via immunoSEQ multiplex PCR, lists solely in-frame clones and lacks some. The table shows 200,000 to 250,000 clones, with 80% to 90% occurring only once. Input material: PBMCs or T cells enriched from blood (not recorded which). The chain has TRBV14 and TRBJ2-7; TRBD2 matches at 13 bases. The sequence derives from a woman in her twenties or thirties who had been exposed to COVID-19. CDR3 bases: TGTGCCAGCAGCCCGAAACACGGGACTAGCGGGGTCTACGAGCAGTACTTC. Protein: CASSPKHGTSGVYEQYF.